This entry lists 18 T cell receptor beta chains sequenced from one sample in a study of T cell responses to AZD1222 COVID-19 vaccine. Profiling relied on immunoSEQ multiplex PCR, and the TCRdb table lists in-frame clones only, not all of them. The sample lists roughly 180,000 clones; approximately 92% were seen once. Sequencing was performed on peripheral blood, taken 28 days after the second dose of the MenACWY control vaccine. The receptors derive from an adult who received the MenACWY meningococcal vaccine as a control.

This clone has more than one count but fewer than ten. The rearrangement uses TRBV4-1 and TRBJ1-2; D might be TRBD1 (6 bases). The V and J ends lost 1 base and 4 bases respectively, with 13 bases between them. The length of the CDR3 is 15 residues. Germline V gene lookup returns CDR1 MGHRA and CDR2 YSYEKL. The CDR3 sequence: CASSQGAGVGYGYTF. CDR3 coding DNA: TGCGCCAGCAGCCAAGGCGCAGGGGTGGGCTATGGCTACACCTTC.

The V gene is TRBV30, the J gene TRBJ1-4; no definite D call. V was clipped by 0 bases and J by 8 bases, with 10 bases between them. CDR1 is GTSNPN and CDR2 is SVGIG in the germline V gene (reference sequence). The CDR3 covers 13 residues. CDR3 DNA sequence: TGTGCCTGGAGTGTACGGGTGGAGGAAAAACTGTTTTTT. It yields the protein CAWSVRVEEKLFF.

This rearrangement joins TRBV5-4 to TRBJ1-2, with a tentative D call TRBD1 (5 bases). Trimming pared 0 bases from V and 4 bases from J, leaving 13 bases between. Germline lookup yields CDR1 SGHNT and CDR2 YYREEE (reference sequence). This CDR3 is 15 amino acids long. CDR3 sequence (DNA): TGTGCCAGCAGCTTGGGACAGTCAACTCCCTATGGCTACACCTTC. Encoded protein: CASSLGQSTPYGYTF.

The chain employs TRBV7-3 and TRBJ1-6; maybe TRBD1 (5 bases). This CDR3 is 15 amino acids long. The germline V gene has CDR1 SGHTA and CDR2 FQGTGA. Deletions cut 1 base from V and 5 bases from J, with 9 bases between. This CDR3 is CASSLNGQNNSPLHF. For the CDR3, the DNA is TGTGCCAGCAGCTTAAATGGACAAAATAATTCACCCCTCCACTTT.

A note on this clone: The junction differs from germline at one of its ends, possibly a read error. The V and J genes are TRBV30 and TRBJ2-2; D is uncertain. Looked up from germline, CDR1 is GTSNPN and CDR2 is SVGIG (reference sequence). The length of the CDR3 is 13 residues. The CDR3 bases are TGTGCCTGGGACCTGACGAATACCGGGGAGCTGTTTTTT. This translates into CAWDLTNTGELFF. The full variable domain, its missing parts supplied by reference TRBV30 and TRBJ2-2, is SQTIHQWPATLVQPVGSPLSLECTVEGTSNPNLYWYRQAAGRGLQLLFYSVGIGQISSEVPQNLSASRPQDRQFILSSKKLLLSDSGFYLCAWDLTNTGELFFGEGSRLTVL.

CDR3 amino acids: CASSRTTGGVEKLFF. Written as DNA, the CDR3 is TGTGCCAGCTCACGGACGACAGGCGGTGTGGAAAAACTGTTTTTT. The chain carries TRBV18 and TRBJ1-4; a possible D gene is TRBD1 (6 bases). V gave up 4 bases and J gave up 8 bases, with 17 bases separating them. The germline gives CDR1 KGHSH, CDR2 LQKENI. There are 15 residues in the CDR3. Complete variable domain (other parts from reference TRBV18 and TRBJ1-4): NAGVMQNPRHLVRRRGQEARLRCSPMKGHSHVYWYRQLPEEGLKFMVYLQKENIIDESGMPKERFSAEFPKEGPSILRIQQVVRGDSAAYFCASSRTTGGVEKLFFGSGTQLSVL.

The chain uses TRBV6-2 or TRBV6-3 and TRBJ1-2, with D uncertain. V dropped 5 bases and J dropped 2 bases, with 21 bases sitting between them. Germline V gene sequence: CDR1 MNHEY, CDR2 SVGEGT. The CDR3 is made up of 17 amino acids. CDR3 residues: CASSPDASPAFNYGYTF. In nucleotides, the CDR3 is TGTGCCAGCAGTCCAGACGCCTCTCCGGCCTTCAACTATGGCTACACCTTC.

The gene calls are TRBV5-1 and TRBJ2-7; D perhaps matches TRBD2 (5 bases). CDR1 is SGHRS, CDR2 YFSETQ, per germline. This CDR3 spans 15 amino acids. V was pared by 0 bases and J by 7 bases, with 17 bases between. CDR3 in amino acids: CASSLEGSISGEQYF. CDR3 nucleotides: TGCGCCAGCAGCTTGGAGGGTTCGATTTCGGGGGAGCAGTACTTC.

The chain uses TRBV10-1 and TRBJ2-7; 7 nucleotides line up with TRBD1. J lost 5 bases, V lost 6 bases, and 10 bases had no gene match. The CDR3 has 14 amino acids. CDR1 and CDR2 from the germline V gene are WNHNN and SYGVQD (reference sequence). DNA for the CDR3: TGCGCCAGCAGGGATCCACAGGGGATCAACGAGCAGTACTTC. Translation gives CASRDPQGINEQYF.

On this clone itself: The sample holds other DNA sequences that translate to the same CDR3. This chain joins TRBV28 and TRBJ1-1; no clear D gene. With 3 bases removed from V and 1 base from J, the gap between germline ends came to 6 bases. This CDR3 region has 13 residues. Germline lookup yields CDR1 MDHEN and CDR2 SYDVKM. This chain's CDR3 is CASSFRGNTEAFF. CDR3 nucleotides: TGTGCCAGCAGTTTTCGGGGGAACACTGAAGCTTTCTTT. Filled out from reference TRBV28 and TRBJ1-1, the complete variable domain reads DVKVTQSSRYLVKRTGEKVFLECVQDMDHENMFWYRQDPGLGLRLIYFSYDVKMKEKGDIPEGYSVSREKKERFSLILESASTNQTSMYLCASSFRGNTEAFFGQGTRLTVV.

The rearrangement uses TRBV5-1 and TRBJ1-4; 7 bases are a match to TRBD1. The CDR3 extends over 14 amino acids. V lost 3 bases to trimming and J lost 5 bases; unmatched junction nucleotides: 4. The V gene's germline CDR1 is SGHRS and CDR2 YFSETQ. The CDR3 bases are TGCGCCAGCAGCTCTCGACAGGGAAATGAAAAACTGTTTTTT. It is translated as CASSSRQGNEKLFF.

The sample holds a few counts of this clone. The gene calls are TRBV7-2 and TRBJ1-1; unclear D gene. Looked up from germline, CDR1 is SGHTA and CDR2 is FQGNSA. V shed 0 bases and J shed 6 bases, with 2 bases lying between them. This CDR3 is 11 amino acids long. The CDR3 DNA reads as TGTGCCAGCAGCTTAGCCTCTGAAGCTTTCTTT. Translation: CASSLASEAFF.

The V gene is TRBV6-5, the J gene TRBJ2-7; D assignment may be TRBD1 or TRBD2 (5 bases each). CDR1 MNHEY and CDR2 SVGAGI come from the germline V gene. The CDR3 is made up of 15 amino acids. With 2 bases removed from V and 5 bases from J, the gap between germline ends came to 16 bases. CDR3 sequence reads: CASSYRDLRPHEQYF. The DNA for the CDR3 is TGTGCCAGCAGTTACCGGGACCTACGTCCACACGAGCAGTACTTC.

J is TRBJ1-1 and V is TRBV24-1; D is undetermined. The CDR3 runs 12 residues. CDR1 and CDR2 (germline): KGHDR, SFDVKD. The V gene lost 4 bases and the J gene lost 3 bases, with 5 bases spanning the gap. CDR3 sequence reads: CATSDSHTEAFF. CDR3 nucleotides: TGTGCCACCAGTGACTCACACACTGAAGCTTTCTTT.

The rearrangement uses TRBV18 and TRBJ2-5; tentatively, D is TRBD2 (5 bases). The V end lost 3 bases, the J end lost 6 bases, and 20 bases lay between the germline ends. Germline V lookup: CDR1 KGHSH, CDR2 LQKENI. CDR3 size: 16 residues. Here the CDR3 reads CASSPLPGSPGKTQYF. The CDR3 DNA follows: TGTGCCAGCTCACCCCTCCCGGGTTCACCGGGAAAGACCCAGTACTTC.

The J gene is TRBJ2-7, the V gene TRBV19; 9 bases fit TRBD1. The ends lost 4 bases at V and 7 bases at J; junction bases unmatched: 14. The CDR3 contains 16 residues. Germline values: CDR1 LNHDA, CDR2 SQIVND (reference sequence). The CDR3 reads CASSSYRGPSLREQYF. The CDR3 nucleotides read TGTGCCAGTAGTAGTTACAGGGGGCCCTCGTTGAGGGAGCAGTACTTC.

The gene calls are TRBV30 and TRBJ1-6, with D unresolved. The V gene's germline CDR1 is GTSNPN and CDR2 SVGIG (reference sequence). V was shortened by 1 base and J by 8 bases, with 9 bases between the two germline ends. The CDR3 contains 13 residues. The CDR3 DNA is TGTGCCTGGAGTGAGGCCGAATATTCACCCCTCCACTTT. The encoded protein is CAWSEAEYSPLHF. Looking up the rest from reference TRBV30 and TRBJ1-6 gives the full variable domain: SQTIHQWPATLVQPVGSPLSLECTVEGTSNPNLYWYRQAAGRGLQLLFYSVGIGQISSEVPQNLSASRPQDRQFILSSKKLLLSDSGFYLCAWSEAEYSPLHFGNGTRLTVT.

CDR3 protein: CASSTGMNTEAFF. CDR3 sequence (DNA): TGTGCCAGCAGCACAGGGATGAACACTGAAGCTTTCTTT. The genes are TRBV11-3 and TRBJ1-1, with a possible D match to TRBD1 (6 bases). Germline CDR1 is SGHNT and CDR2 is YENEEA. The CDR3 length is 13 residues. V was trimmed by 5 bases and J by 0 bases, leaving 7 bases between them.